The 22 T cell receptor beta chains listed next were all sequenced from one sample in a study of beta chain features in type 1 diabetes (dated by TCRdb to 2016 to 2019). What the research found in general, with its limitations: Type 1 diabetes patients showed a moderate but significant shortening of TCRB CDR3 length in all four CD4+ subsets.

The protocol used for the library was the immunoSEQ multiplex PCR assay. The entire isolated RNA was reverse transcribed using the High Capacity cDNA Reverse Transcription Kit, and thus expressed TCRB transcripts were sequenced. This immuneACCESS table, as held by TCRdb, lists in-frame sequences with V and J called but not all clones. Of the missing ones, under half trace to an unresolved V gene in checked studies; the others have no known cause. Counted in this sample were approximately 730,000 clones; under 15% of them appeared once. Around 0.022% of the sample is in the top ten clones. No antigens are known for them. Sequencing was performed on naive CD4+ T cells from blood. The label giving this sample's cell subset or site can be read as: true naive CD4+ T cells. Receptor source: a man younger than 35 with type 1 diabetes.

The CDR3 region has the DNA TGCAGCGTTGTAGCGGACAGTAATCAGCCCCAGCATTTT. This encodes CSVVADSNQPQHF. The chain employs TRBV29-1 and TRBJ1-5; possible D gene TRBD1, 6 bases. This CDR3 is 13 amino acids long. Germline CDR1 and CDR2: SQVTM and ANQGSEA. V lost 4 bases to trimming and J lost 4 bases, with 11 bases between them.

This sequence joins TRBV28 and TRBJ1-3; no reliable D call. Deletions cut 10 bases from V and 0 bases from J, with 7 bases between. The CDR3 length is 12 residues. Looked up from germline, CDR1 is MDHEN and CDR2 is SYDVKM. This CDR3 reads CATRSSGNTIYF. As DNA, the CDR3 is TGTGCCACCCGAAGCTCTGGAAACACCATATATTTT.

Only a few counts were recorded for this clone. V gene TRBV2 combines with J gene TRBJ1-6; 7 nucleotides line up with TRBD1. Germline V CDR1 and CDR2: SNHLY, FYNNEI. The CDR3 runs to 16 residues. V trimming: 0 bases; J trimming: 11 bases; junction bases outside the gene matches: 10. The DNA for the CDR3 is TGTGCCAGCAGTGAAGCCCGGCGGACAGGTCGGGCACCCCTCCACTTT. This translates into CASSEARRTGRAPLHF. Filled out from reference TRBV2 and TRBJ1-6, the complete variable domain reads EPEVTQTPSHQVTQMGQEVILRCVPISNHLYFYWYRQILGQKVEFLVSFYNNEISEKSEIFDDQFSVERPDGSNFTLKIRSTKLEDSAMYFCASSEARRTGRAPLHFGNGTRLTVT.

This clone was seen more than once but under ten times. The CDR3 DNA reads TGTGCCAGTTCCGGGACTAGCGGCTACGAGCAGTACTTC. Translation: CASSGTSGYEQYF. The chain combines TRBV19 with TRBJ2-7; 11 bases line up with TRBD2. The germline gives CDR1 LNHDA, CDR2 SQIVND (reference sequence). The CDR3 has 13 amino acids. Germline trimming cut 8 bases from V and 3 bases from J; bases unmatched to any gene: 3.

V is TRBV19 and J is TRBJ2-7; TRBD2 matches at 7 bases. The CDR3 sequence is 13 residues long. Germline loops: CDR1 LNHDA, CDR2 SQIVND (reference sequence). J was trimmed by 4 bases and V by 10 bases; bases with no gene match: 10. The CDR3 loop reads CATSRGEWYEQYF. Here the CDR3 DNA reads TGTGCCACCTCCCGGGGGGAGTGGTACGAGCAGTACTTC.

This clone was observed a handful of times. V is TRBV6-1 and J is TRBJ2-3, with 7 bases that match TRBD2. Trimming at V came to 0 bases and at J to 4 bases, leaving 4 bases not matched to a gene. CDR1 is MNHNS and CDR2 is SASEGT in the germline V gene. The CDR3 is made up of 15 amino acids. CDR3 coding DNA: TGTGCCAGCAGTGAAGCGGGGGGGTCCCCAGATACGCAGTATTTT. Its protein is CASSEAGGSPDTQYF.

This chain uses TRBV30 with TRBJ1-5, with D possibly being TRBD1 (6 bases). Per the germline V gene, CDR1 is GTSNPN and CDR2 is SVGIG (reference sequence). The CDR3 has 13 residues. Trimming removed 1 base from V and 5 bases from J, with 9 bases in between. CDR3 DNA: TGTGCCTGGAGTGACAGGGATGATCAGCCCCAGCATTTT. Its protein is CAWSDRDDQPQHF.

Written as DNA, the CDR3 is TGCGCCAGCAGCCAACCCACAGGGGGGGCCTACGAGCAGTACTTC. Translation: CASSQPTGGAYEQYF. The chain employs TRBV4-1 and TRBJ2-7, with TRBD1 as a possible D gene (8 bases). Germline CDR1 MGHRA, CDR2 YSYEKL. Trimming pared 2 bases from V and 2 bases from J, leaving 13 bases between. The CDR3 loop spans 15 amino acids.

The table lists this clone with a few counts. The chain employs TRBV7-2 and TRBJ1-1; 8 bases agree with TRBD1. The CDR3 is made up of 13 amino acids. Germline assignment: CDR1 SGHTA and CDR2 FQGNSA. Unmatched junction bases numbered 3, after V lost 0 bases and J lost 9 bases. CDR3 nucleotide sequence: TGTGCCAGCAGCTTAGCCCGGGACAGGCAAGCTTTCTTT. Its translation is CASSLARDRQAFF.

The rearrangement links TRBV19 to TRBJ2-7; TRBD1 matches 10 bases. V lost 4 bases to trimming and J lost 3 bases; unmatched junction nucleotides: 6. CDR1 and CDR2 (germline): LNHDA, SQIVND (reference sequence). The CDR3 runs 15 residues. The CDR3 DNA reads TGTGCCAGTAGTAGGGCGACAGGGGGCAGCTACGAGCAGTACTTC. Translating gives CASSRATGGSYEQYF.

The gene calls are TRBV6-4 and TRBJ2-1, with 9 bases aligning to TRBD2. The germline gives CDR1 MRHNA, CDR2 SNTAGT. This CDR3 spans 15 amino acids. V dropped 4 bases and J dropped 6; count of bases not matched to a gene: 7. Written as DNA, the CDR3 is TGTGCCAGCAGTGCACTAGCGGGTTACGTCAATGAGCAGTTCTTC. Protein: CASSALAGYVNEQFF.

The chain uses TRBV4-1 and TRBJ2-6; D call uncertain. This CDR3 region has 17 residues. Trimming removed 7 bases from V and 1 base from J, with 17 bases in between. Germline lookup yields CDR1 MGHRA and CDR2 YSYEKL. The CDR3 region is CASTPARLGSGANVLTF. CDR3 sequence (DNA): TGCGCCAGCACCCCCGCCAGGCTAGGTTCTGGGGCCAACGTCCTGACTTTC.

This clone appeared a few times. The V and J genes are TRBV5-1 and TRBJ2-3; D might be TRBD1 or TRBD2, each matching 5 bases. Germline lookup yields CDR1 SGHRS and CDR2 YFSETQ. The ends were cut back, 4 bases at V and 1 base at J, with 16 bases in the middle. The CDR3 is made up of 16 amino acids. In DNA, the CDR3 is TGCGCCAGCAGCACAACGGGGCTTGGAGGCACAGATACGCAGTATTTT. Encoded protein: CASSTTGLGGTDTQYF.

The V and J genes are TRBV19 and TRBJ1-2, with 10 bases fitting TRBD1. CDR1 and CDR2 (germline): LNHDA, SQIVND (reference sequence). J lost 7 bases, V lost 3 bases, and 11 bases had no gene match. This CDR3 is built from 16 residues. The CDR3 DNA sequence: TGTGCCAGTAGTATGCAGCCCGGGACAGGGGCCTTTGGCTACACCTTC. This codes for CASSMQPGTGAFGYTF.

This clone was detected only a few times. Written as DNA, the CDR3 is TGTGCCAGTAGTATAGACCTCAGGGGGTCAGGCAATGAGCAGTTCTTC. Its protein product is CASSIDLRGSGNEQFF. The chain links TRBV19 to TRBJ2-1; the match to TRBD1 covers 7 bases. The CDR3 is 16 residues long. Per germline, CDR1 LNHDA and CDR2 SQIVND (reference sequence). The trim removed 0 bases at V and 6 bases at J, leaving 8 bases unmatched.

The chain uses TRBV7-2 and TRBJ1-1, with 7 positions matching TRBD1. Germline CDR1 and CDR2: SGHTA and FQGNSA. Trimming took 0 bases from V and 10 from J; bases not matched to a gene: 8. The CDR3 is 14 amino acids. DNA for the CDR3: TGTGCCAGCAGCTTAGCGCTACAGGGGAGTGGAGCTTTCTTT. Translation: CASSLALQGSGAFF.

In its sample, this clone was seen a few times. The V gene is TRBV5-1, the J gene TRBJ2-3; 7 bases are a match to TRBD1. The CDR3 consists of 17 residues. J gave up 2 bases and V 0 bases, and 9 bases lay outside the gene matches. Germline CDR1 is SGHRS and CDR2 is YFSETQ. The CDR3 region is CASSLDSSGTATDTQYF. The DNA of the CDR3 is TGCGCCAGCAGCTTGGACTCCTCCGGGACAGCCACAGATACGCAGTATTTT.

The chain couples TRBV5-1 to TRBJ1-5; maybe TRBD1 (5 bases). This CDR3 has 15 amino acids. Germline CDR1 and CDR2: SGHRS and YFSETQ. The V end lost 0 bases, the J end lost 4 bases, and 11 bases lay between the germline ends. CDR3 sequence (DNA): TGCGCCAGCAGCTTGGAGTCAGGGCAAAATCAGCCCCAGCATTTT. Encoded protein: CASSLESGQNQPQHF.

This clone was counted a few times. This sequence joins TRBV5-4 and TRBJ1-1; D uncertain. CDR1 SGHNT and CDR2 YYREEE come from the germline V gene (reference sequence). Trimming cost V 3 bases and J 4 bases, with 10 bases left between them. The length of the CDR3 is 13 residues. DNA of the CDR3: TGTGCCAGCAGCTCCACGTGGGTCACTGAAGCTTTCTTT. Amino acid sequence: CASSSTWVTEAFF.

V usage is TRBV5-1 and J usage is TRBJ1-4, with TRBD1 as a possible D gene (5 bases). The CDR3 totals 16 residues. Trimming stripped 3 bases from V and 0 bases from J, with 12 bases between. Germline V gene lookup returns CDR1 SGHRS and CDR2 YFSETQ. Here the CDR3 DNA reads TGCGCCAGCAGCTCCGGGACGGACTCAACTAATGAAAAACTGTTTTTT. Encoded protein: CASSSGTDSTNEKLFF.

The DNA of the CDR3 is TGTGCCAGCAGCTACGACGTGGAACTAGGGGGCTACACCTTC. It yields the protein CASSYDVELGGYTF. The rearrangement joins TRBV6-5 to TRBJ1-2, with D unresolved. Trimming left V 6 bases short and J 8 bases short, with 19 bases between. This CDR3 comprises 14 residues. From germline, CDR1 is MNHEY and CDR2 SVGAGI.

The CDR3 here is CAIREGTNTGELFF. In DNA, the CDR3 is TGTGCCATCAGGGAGGGGACGAACACCGGGGAGCTGTTTTTT. V and J are TRBV10-3 and TRBJ2-2, with D maybe TRBD2 (6 bases). In germline, CDR1 is ENHRY, CDR2 SYGVKD. V shed 6 bases and J shed 0 bases, with 8 bases lying between them. The CDR3 has 14 amino acids.